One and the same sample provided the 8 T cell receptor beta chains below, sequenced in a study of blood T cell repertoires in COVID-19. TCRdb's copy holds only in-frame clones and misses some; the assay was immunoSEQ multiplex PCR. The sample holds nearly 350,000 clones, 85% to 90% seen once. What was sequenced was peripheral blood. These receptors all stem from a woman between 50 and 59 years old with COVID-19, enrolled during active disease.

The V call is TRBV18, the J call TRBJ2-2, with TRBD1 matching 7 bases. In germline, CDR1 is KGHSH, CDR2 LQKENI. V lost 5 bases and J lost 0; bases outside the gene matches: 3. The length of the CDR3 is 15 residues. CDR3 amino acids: CASSRQGTNTGELFF. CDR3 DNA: TGTGCCAGCTCAAGACAGGGTACGAACACCGGGGAGCTGTTTTTT.

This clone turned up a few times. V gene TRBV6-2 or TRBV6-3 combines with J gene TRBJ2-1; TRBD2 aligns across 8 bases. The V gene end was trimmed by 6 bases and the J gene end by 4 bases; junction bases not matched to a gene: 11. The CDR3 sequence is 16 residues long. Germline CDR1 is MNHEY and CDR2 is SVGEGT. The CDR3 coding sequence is TGTGCCAGCAGCTCTCTCGGTAGCGGGGCTTACAATGAGCAGTTCTTC. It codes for CASSSLGSGAYNEQFF.

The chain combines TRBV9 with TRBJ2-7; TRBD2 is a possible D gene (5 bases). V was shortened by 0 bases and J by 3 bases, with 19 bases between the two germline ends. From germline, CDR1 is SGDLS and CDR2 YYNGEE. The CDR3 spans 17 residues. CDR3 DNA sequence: TGTGCCAGCAGCGTAGCGGGGTTTTCAAGGTCATACTACGAGCAGTACTTC. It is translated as CASSVAGFSRSYYEQYF. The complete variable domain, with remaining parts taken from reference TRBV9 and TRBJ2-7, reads DSGVTQTPKHLITATGQRVTLRCSPRSGDLSVYWYQQSLDQGLQFLIQYYNGEERAKGNILERFSAQQFPDLHSELNLSSLELGDSALYFCASSVAGFSRSYYEQYFGPGTRLTVT.

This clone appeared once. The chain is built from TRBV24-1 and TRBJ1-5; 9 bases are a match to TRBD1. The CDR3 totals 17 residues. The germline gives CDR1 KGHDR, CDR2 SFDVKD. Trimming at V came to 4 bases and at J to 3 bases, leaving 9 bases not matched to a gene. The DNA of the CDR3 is TGTGCCACCAGTGACTCCGGGACAGGGAGGGACAATCAGCCCCAGCATTTT. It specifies CATSDSGTGRDNQPQHF.

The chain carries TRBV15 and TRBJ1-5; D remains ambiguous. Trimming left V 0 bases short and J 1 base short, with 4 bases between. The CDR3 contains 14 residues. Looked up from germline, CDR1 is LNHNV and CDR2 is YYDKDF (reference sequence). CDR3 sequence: CATSRDGSNQPQHF. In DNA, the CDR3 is TGTGCCACCAGCAGAGACGGGAGCAATCAGCCCCAGCATTTT.

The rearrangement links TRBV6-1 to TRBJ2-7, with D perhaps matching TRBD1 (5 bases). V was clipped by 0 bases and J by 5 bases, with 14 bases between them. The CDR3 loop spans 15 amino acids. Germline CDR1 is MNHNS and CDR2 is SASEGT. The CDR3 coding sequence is TGTGCCAGCAGTGAAGCGGCAGGGCTGAGTGACGAGCAGTACTTC. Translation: CASSEAAGLSDEQYF.

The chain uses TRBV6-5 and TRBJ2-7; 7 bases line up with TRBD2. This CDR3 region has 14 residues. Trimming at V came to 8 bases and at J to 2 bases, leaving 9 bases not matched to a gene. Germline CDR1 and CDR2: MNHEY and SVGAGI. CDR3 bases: TGTGCCAGCCGGTCGAGCGGGGTAACCTACGAGCAGTACTTC. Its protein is CASRSSGVTYEQYF.

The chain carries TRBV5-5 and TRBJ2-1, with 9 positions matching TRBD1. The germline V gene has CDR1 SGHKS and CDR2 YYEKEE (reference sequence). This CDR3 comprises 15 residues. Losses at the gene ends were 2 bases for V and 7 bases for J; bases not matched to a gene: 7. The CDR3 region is CASSLSGQGNNEQFF. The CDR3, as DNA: TGTGCCAGCAGCTTATCGGGACAGGGCAATAATGAGCAGTTCTTC.